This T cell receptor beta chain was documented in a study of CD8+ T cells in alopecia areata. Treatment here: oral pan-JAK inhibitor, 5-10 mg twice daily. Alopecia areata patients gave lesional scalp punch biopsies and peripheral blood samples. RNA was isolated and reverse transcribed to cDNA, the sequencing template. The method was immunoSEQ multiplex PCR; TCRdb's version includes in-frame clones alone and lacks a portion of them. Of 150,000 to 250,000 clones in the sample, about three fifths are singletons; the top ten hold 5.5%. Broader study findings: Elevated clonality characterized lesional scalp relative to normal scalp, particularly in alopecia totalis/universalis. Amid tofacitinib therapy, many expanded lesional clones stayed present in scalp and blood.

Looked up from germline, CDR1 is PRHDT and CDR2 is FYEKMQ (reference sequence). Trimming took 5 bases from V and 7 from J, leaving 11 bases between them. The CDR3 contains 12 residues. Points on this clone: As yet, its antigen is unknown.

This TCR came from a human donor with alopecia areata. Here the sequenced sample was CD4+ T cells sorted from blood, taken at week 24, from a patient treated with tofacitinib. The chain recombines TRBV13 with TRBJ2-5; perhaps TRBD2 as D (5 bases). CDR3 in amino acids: CASSPRGSTQYF. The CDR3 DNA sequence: TGTGCCAGCAGCCCCCGAGGGTCGACCCAGTACTTC.